The entry that follows covers one T cell receptor (beta chain) sequence. Its antigen is as yet unknown. This record belongs to a study of response to subunit inactivated influenza vaccine. TCRdb analysed the RT-PCR reads with MiXCR anew, one entry per CDR3 protein. The profile shows around 480,000 distinct CDR3 sequences, 9.5% to 12% of them singletons. Study results and caveats: That few new T cells are recruited by each seasonal influenza vaccination was the authors' suggestion.

The source is a man in his forties or fifties who received an inactivated influenza vaccine. Here the sequenced sample was PBMCs from blood, taken 45 days after vaccination.

CDR3 amino acids: CASSYGRGAGAYEQYF. The DNA of the CDR3 is TGTGCCAGCAGTTACGGACGAGGAGCGGGGGCATACGAGCAGTACTTC. V gene TRBV6-5 combines with J gene TRBJ2-7, with 8 bases fitting TRBD2. The CDR3 is made up of 16 amino acids. Germline V gene data show CDR1 as MNHEY and CDR2 as SVGAGI. Unmatched junction bases numbered 10, after V lost 2 bases and J lost 4 bases.